This T cell receptor (beta chain) stems from a study of shared clonotypes between healthy human individuals (dated by TCRdb to about 2020). A note on the overall study: The cohort comprised a couple of women and a few men aged 18 to 49 years. For each donor, CD4 naive and CD4 memory were each given three plates, CD8 naive was given two plates, and CD8 memory was given one plate. To estimate repertoire size and how much clonotypes are shared between individuals, the study performed deep sequencing of blood TCR repertoires from five healthy adults. Different laboratories and diverse techniques were used to prepare libraries and sequence TCR repertoires, to increase sequencing depth and limit assay-specific biases. Per donor, leukapheresis produced somewhere between about 0.9 and 9.5 billion PBMCs.

The donors were healthy, HIV-negative adults with no recently reported acute infections or vaccinations. Every donor was a Caucasian adult residing in Nashville, Tennessee, USA. Magnetic negative selection was used to enrich CD4+ T cells, after which naive cells were positively selected on CD45RA and the negative fraction became the memory subset. Blood was obtained by leukapheresis, after which PBMCs were separated by Ficoll-Histopaque density gradient centrifugation and cryopreserved in liquid nitrogen vapor phase. Analytical flow cytometry was used to check the purity and quantity of every magnetically sorted T cell population. From each sorted fraction, genomic DNA was isolated and quantified by UV absorbance on a Nanodrop 2000c. TCR CDR3 regions were amplified from genomic DNA by multiplex PCR using the deep immunoSEQ assay. For each cell subset, the extracted genomic DNA was distributed evenly across all wells of several immunoSEQ 96-well plates, and each plate served as one replicate. For sorted subsets, roughly 200 ng of genomic DNA, equivalent to 25,000 to 35,000 T cell genomes, went into each replicate PCR. Purified libraries were measured with a Qubit 3.0 fluorometer, size-checked on a Bioanalyzer 2100, and measured again with the KAPA Library Quantification kit. A separate single-read 150-cycle Illumina NextSeq 550 flow cell was used to sequence each immunoSEQ 96-well plate. As for the original processing: Because the immunoSEQ output held only junctional sequences and lacked quality scores, the filtering could not match the filtering applied to full-length reads. Sequences were annotated with PyIR, a Python wrapper for IgBLAST v1.9, using IMGT germline references to assign V/J genes and CDR3. Reads with weak V/J assignments (E-value above 1e-6), missing CDR3, stop codons, out-of-frame junctions, or ambiguous translated residues were removed. V3J clonotypes were defined as sequences sharing an identical inferred V gene, J gene, and CDR3 amino acid sequence. To compute the percentage overlap between repertoires, the number of shared unique clonotypes was divided by the size of the smaller repertoire. Repertoire richness was assessed with RTK rarefaction, the Chao1 estimator, and Recon v2.1 estimates of unobserved clonotypes. Generation probabilities were computed with OLGA for all TCRbeta clonotypes obtained by the gDNA method from four donors. What TCRdb holds here is the immuneACCESS table cut down to in-frame rearrangements. Part of the clones is not present; checked against another copy, under half of the missing clones reflect an unresolved V gene, and the others are unexplained. Clone size and V and J calls were adopted from that table, with D and trimming inferred from the DNA. The sample records more than 850,000 clones, about 84% of which are singletons. The top ten clonotypes cover roughly 0.56% of the sample.

The paper as a whole reports these results and caveats: Higher generation probabilities were observed for clonotypes shared by all four sorted-subset donors than for non-shared clonotypes. Sampling was restricted to blood, and TCR repertoires in tissues likely differ from the TCR repertoires found in blood. Rarefaction of sorted-subset datasets indicated incomplete sequencing despite the large sequencing depth. Naive subsets generally had larger estimated clonotype richness than memory subsets. Pairwise subsampling indicated that sequencing depth was expected to affect the degree of clonotype sharing among donors. Because the study included a small number of donors, the genetic and exposure-history diversity represented was limited. About 5% of naive CD4, 3% to 3.5% of naive CD8, roughly 2.4% of memory CD4, and 0.35% to 0.5% of memory CD8 clonotypes were shared across several donors.

Points on this clone: It lacks a known antigen. Per-base quality was not reported, and no clone a single base away is much larger than it.

CDR1 MDHEN and CDR2 SYDVKM were looked up in the germline V gene. The CDR3 contains 16 residues, cysteine and phenylalanine counted. Just CDR3 DNA is preserved here, 48 bases in frame from base 1. V has 4 bases trimmed and J has 0 bases trimmed; junction bases matching no gene number 8. Sequenced material: memory CD4+ T cells from PBMCs. In the paper's terms, the cell subset or site label means: CD45RA-negative fraction. The chain is encoded by TRBV28 joined to TRBJ2-7; TRBD2 agrees with 8 junctional bases. This receptor was taken from a young man in good health. Some clones in this sample may be carry-over from other donors' samples. The DNA sequence is given as TGTGCCAGCAGTTCCCCAACTAGCGGCTCCTCCTACGAGCAGTACTTC. It codes for CASSSPTSGSSYEQYF.